These 4 T cell receptor beta chains share one sample of origin, sequenced in a study of monozygotic twins with cystic fibrosis. Using immunoSEQ multiplex PCR, the repertoire was profiled, and TCRdb retains in-frame clones only, with some absent. The sample has some 35,000 clones, over 80% seen once. Sequencing was carried out using blood. The source of these receptors is a boy under 10 years old with cystic fibrosis.

This rearrangement joins TRBV7-6 to TRBJ1-5; D remains ambiguous. CDR1 is SGHVS, CDR2 FNYEAQ, per germline. V lost 1 base and J 4 bases, leaving 11 bases between the germline ends. The CDR3 is 15 residues long. CDR3 nucleotide sequence: TGTGCCAGCAGCTTAGACGGGTTGGGGAATCAGCCCCAGCATTTT. Amino acid sequence: CASSLDGLGNQPQHF.

The chain recombines TRBV18 with TRBJ2-7; D not certain. Germline values: CDR1 KGHSH, CDR2 LQKENI. V lost 0 bases and J lost 2, with 8 bases in between. The CDR3 has 14 residues. CDR3 region: CASSPPLNAYEQYF. Here the CDR3 DNA reads TGTGCCAGCTCACCACCGTTGAACGCCTACGAGCAGTACTTC.

This clone occurred once. This chain connects TRBV19 to TRBJ1-1, with D maybe TRBD1 (6 bases). CDR1 is LNHDA, CDR2 SQIVND, per germline (reference sequence). The V gene lost 4 bases and the J gene lost 3 bases, with 15 bases spanning the gap. This CDR3 is built from 15 residues. CDR3 sequence reads: CASSSGGHGHTEAFF. In nucleotides, the CDR3 is TGTGCCAGTAGTAGTGGGGGACACGGGCACACTGAAGCTTTCTTT.

The CDR3 DNA sequence: TGTGCCAGTAGTATAGTAGGGGAATCGGGAAACATTCAGTACTTC. It encodes CASSIVGESGNIQYF. This chain links TRBV19 with TRBJ2-4; D is possibly TRBD1 (5 bases). The germline V gene has CDR1 LNHDA and CDR2 SQIVND (reference sequence). The CDR3 loop spans 15 amino acids. The V end was cut by 1 base, the J end by 6 bases, with 13 bases between.